What follows are 20 T cell receptor beta chains derived from one specimen sequenced in a study of blood T cell repertoires in COVID-19. The table came from immunoSEQ multiplex PCR; TCRdb's copy has only in-frame clones and leaves some out. This sample has roughly 70,000 clones, with approximately 90% found just once. The sequenced material came from peripheral blood. The origin of the receptors is a human donor in a cohort sampled during active COVID-19.

This sequence joins TRBV29-1 and TRBJ1-6, with TRBD1 matching 10 bases. Germline values: CDR1 SQVTM, CDR2 ANQGSEA. CDR3 length equals 13 residues. V dropped 6 bases and J dropped 7; count of bases not matched to a gene: 3. The CDR3 region has the DNA TGCAGCGTGAGGGGACAGGGGAATTCACCCCTCCACTTT. Translated: CSVRGQGNSPLHF.

The chain links TRBV30 to TRBJ1-2; D gene uncertain. Germline loops: CDR1 GTSNPN, CDR2 SVGIG (reference sequence). Trimming pared 2 bases from V and 8 bases from J, leaving 6 bases between. The CDR3 runs to 10 residues. DNA of the CDR3: TGTGCCTGGAGTATGAGCGGCTACACCTTC. Its translation is CAWSMSGYTF. Based on the CDR3 plus reference TRBV30 and TRBJ1-2, the full variable domain is SQTIHQWPATLVQPVGSPLSLECTVEGTSNPNLYWYRQAAGRGLQLLFYSVGIGQISSEVPQNLSASRPQDRQFILSSKKLLLSDSGFYLCAWSMSGYTFGSGTRLTVV.

This chain uses TRBV27 with TRBJ2-7; D is possibly TRBD1 (5 bases). Germline V gene lookup returns CDR1 MNHEY and CDR2 SMNVEV (reference sequence). This CDR3 region has 14 residues. Trimming took 4 bases from V and 5 from J, leaving 15 bases between them. CDR3 sequence reads: CASSSQEPRDEQYF. The DNA of the CDR3 is TGTGCCAGCAGTTCACAGGAACCCCGGGACGAGCAGTACTTC.

The V gene is TRBV28, the J gene TRBJ2-7; tentatively, D is TRBD1 (6 bases). Trimming took 6 bases from V and 8 from J, leaving 23 bases between them. CDR3 length: 15 residues. Germline CDR1 MDHEN, CDR2 SYDVKM. This chain's CDR3 is CASSPQTGHQFKQYF. The CDR3 DNA is TGTGCCAGCAGCCCACAAACGGGACACCAATTCAAGCAGTACTTC.

This clone was found once. The gene calls are TRBV6-4 and TRBJ2-7; 7 nucleotides line up with TRBD1. Germline CDR1 is MRHNA and CDR2 is SNTAGT. CDR3 size: 16 residues. J gave up 2 bases and V 2 bases, and 9 bases lay outside the gene matches. The CDR3 loop is CASSDRGRPLPYEQYF. As DNA, the CDR3 is TGTGCCAGCAGTGACAGGGGGCGCCCCCTTCCCTACGAGCAGTACTTC.

The rearrangement joins TRBV19 to TRBJ1-1, with D perhaps TRBD1 (5 bases). Germline assignment: CDR1 LNHDA and CDR2 SQIVND (reference sequence). The V gene lost 8 bases and the J gene lost 5 bases, with 18 bases spanning the gap. The CDR3 consists of 14 residues. DNA for the CDR3: TGTGCCAGTGGGGCCCGACAATCGTCGACTGAAGCTTTCTTT. Protein product: CASGARQSSTEAFF.

The chain joins TRBV6-1 to TRBJ2-1; 7 nucleotides agree with TRBD2. This CDR3 has 13 amino acids. From germline, CDR1 is MNHNS and CDR2 SASEGT. Trimming took 1 base from V and 12 from J; bases not matched to a gene: 6. The CDR3 nucleotides read TGTGCCAGCAGTGAAGGGGGGGGGTCGAGGCAGTTCTTC. This sequence encodes CASSEGGGSRQFF.

This clone was counted a single time. The chain employs TRBV12-3 or TRBV12-4 and TRBJ2-7, with D unclear. V dropped 3 bases and J dropped 12 bases, with 12 bases sitting between them. The CDR3 contains 11 residues. CDR3 amino acids: CASSFSTNLYF. CDR3 DNA: TGTGCCAGCAGTTTTTCTACGAATCTGTACTTC.

The chain's CDR3 is CASSYFGGGAGGYTF. The CDR3 DNA sequence: TGTGCCAGCAGTTACTTTGGGGGGGGCGCCGGTGGCTACACCTTC. The chain has TRBV6-2 or TRBV6-3 and TRBJ1-2; TRBD1 is a possible D gene (6 bases). The CDR3 has 15 residues. V lost 1 base and J lost 7, with 16 bases in between. Germline V gives CDR1 MNHEY, CDR2 SVGEGT.

CDR3 loop: CASSPRLAGERYEQYF. The CDR3 nucleotides read TGTGCCAGCAGCCCCAGACTAGCGGGGGAACGATACGAGCAGTACTTC. V and J are TRBV7-9 and TRBJ2-7, with 12 bases lining up with TRBD2. The trim removed 5 bases at V and 4 bases at J, leaving 9 bases unmatched. The germline V gene encodes CDR1 SEHNR and CDR2 FQNEAQ (reference sequence). The CDR3 loop spans 16 amino acids.

The chain employs TRBV11-2 and TRBJ1-1; possibly TRBD1 for D (5 bases). This CDR3 is built from 14 residues. Deletions cut 0 bases from V and 5 bases from J, with 10 bases between. Per the germline V gene, CDR1 is SGHAT and CDR2 is FQNNGV. For the CDR3, the DNA is TGTGCCAGCAGCTTAGACCCGGGGGGTACTGAAGCTTTCTTT. Protein sequence: CASSLDPGGTEAFF.

The V call is TRBV6-4, the J call TRBJ2-7, with 9 positions matching TRBD2. Losses at the gene ends were 7 bases for V and 0 bases for J; bases not matched to a gene: 16. The CDR3 is 18 amino acids. Germline V lookup: CDR1 MRHNA, CDR2 SNTAGT. In DNA, the CDR3 is TGTGCCAGCACCGACCAGGGACAGTATAGCGGGAGCTCCTACGAGCAGTACTTC. Encoded protein: CASTDQGQYSGSSYEQYF.

J is TRBJ1-1 and V is TRBV19, with D tentatively TRBD1 (6 bases). V lost 10 bases, J lost 1 base, and 13 bases lay in between. CDR3 length: 13 residues. Germline CDR1 reads LNHDA; CDR2 reads SQIVND (reference sequence). The CDR3 here is CAIRGHPNTEAFF. CDR3 sequence (DNA): TGTGCCATCAGGGGACATCCGAACACTGAAGCTTTCTTT.

The rearrangement joins TRBV20-1 to TRBJ1-3; 7 bases map to TRBD1. The trim removed 3 bases at V and 4 bases at J, leaving 6 bases unmatched. The CDR3 totals 14 residues. Germline CDR1 is DFQATT and CDR2 is SNEGSKA (reference sequence). CDR3 nucleotide sequence: TGCAGTGCTAGTCCCAGGGGGATCGGAAACACCATATATTTT. It encodes CSASPRGIGNTIYF.

The chain has TRBV2 and TRBJ1-4; 8 bases are a match to TRBD1. V gave up 8 bases and J gave up 6 bases; unmatched junction bases: 11. The CDR3 totals 15 residues. Germline CDR1 SNHLY, CDR2 FYNNEI. For the CDR3, the DNA is TGTGCCAGCCTTAGGGGGCAGGGGGCATATGAAAAACTGTTTTTT. Translating gives CASLRGQGAYEKLFF. The entire variable domain, with the rest obtained from reference TRBV2 and TRBJ1-4, is as follows: EPEVTQTPSHQVTQMGQEVILRCVPISNHLYFYWYRQILGQKVEFLVSFYNNEISEKSEIFDDQFSVERPDGSNFTLKIRSTKLEDSAMYFCASLRGQGAYEKLFFGSGTQLSVL.

This sequence joins TRBV11-2 and TRBJ2-1, with 7 bases lining up with TRBD2. Germline lookup yields CDR1 SGHAT and CDR2 FQNNGV. The CDR3 sequence is 15 residues long. The ends lost 2 bases at V and 6 bases at J; junction bases unmatched: 7. This chain's CDR3 is CASSLSWGEGNEQFF. CDR3 nucleotide sequence: TGTGCCAGCAGCTTATCGTGGGGGGAGGGCAATGAGCAGTTCTTC.

V is TRBV9 and J is TRBJ2-1; D is uncertain. V was clipped by 0 bases and J by 8 bases, with 12 bases between them. Germline CDR1 and CDR2: SGDLS and YYNGEE. The CDR3 runs to 14 residues. CDR3 in DNA: TGTGCCAGCAGCGTAGTGGGCAGGTCCGATGAGCAGTTCTTC. The encoded protein is CASSVVGRSDEQFF.

The chain employs TRBV6-4 and TRBJ1-1; TRBD1 matches at 11 bases. From germline, CDR1 is MRHNA and CDR2 SNTAGT. The CDR3 loop spans 15 amino acids. V dropped 7 bases and J dropped 8; count of bases not matched to a gene: 12. CDR3 nucleotide sequence: TGTGCCAGCACTGAGGGGACAGGGGGAAAACTAGAAGCTTTCTTT. Protein: CASTEGTGGKLEAFF.

The chain's CDR3 is CASRAGDRGYSIPLHF. CDR3 sequence (DNA): TGTGCCAGCCGAGCAGGGGACAGGGGCTACTCTATACCCCTCCACTTT. This chain connects TRBV27 to TRBJ1-6, with TRBD1 matching over 10 bases. V trimming: 8 bases; J trimming: 12 bases; junction bases outside the gene matches: 16. The CDR3 length is 16 residues. The germline gives CDR1 MNHEY, CDR2 SMNVEV (reference sequence).

The J gene is TRBJ2-7, the V gene TRBV11-2; the D gene is possibly TRBD1 (5 bases). V was clipped by 8 bases and J by 3 bases, with 8 bases between them. Germline loops: CDR1 SGHAT, CDR2 FQNNGV. The CDR3 is 11 amino acids. The CDR3: CASGDSYEQYF. The CDR3 region has the DNA TGTGCCAGCGGTGACAGCTACGAGCAGTACTTC.